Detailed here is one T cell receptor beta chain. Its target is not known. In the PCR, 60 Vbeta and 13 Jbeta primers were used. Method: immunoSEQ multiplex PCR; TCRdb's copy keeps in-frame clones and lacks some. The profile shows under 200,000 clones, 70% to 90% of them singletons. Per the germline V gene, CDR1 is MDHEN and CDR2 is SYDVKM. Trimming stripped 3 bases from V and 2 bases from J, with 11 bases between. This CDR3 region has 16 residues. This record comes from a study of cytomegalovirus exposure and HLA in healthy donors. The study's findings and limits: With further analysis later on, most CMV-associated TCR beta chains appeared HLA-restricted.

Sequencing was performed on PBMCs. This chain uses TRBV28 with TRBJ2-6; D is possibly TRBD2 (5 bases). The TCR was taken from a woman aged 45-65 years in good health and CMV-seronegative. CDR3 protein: CASSLSRVAGANVLTF. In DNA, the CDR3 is TGTGCCAGCAGTTTGTCGAGGGTAGCTGGGGCCAACGTCCTGACTTTC.